This TCR beta chain was captured in a study of blood T cell repertoires in COVID-19 (dated by TCRdb to the early 2020s). Notes on the research overall: Samples covering the acute and convalescent phases of COVID-19 were provided by collaborators in the United States, Italy and Spain. A de-identified subject ID, COVID-19 status, age in years and sex were almost always included in the sample metadata. A freely available public database, intended as a resource for researchers studying the immune response to SARS-CoV-2, is where the repertoires were released. The material from the prospective study consisted of cDNA or gDNA derived from T cells, B-cell-depleted T cells, or PBMCs. Deeply sampled blood TCRbeta repertoires from subjects exposed to, actively infected with, or recovered from COVID-19 were included in the dataset. Samples were obtained from the ongoing ImmuneRACE study (first 160 participants) and from 950 to 1,500 subjects provided by 6 global collaborators. Where available, HLA class I and class II types were obtained from metadata supplied by the sample provider rather than from assay-based typing.

One collaborating source in Seattle enrolled patients during active infection and followed them longitudinally through the course of disease. Whole blood was collected in K2EDTA tubes by collaborating institutions according to the institutions' own protocols. For TCRbeta analysis, collaborators shipped samples in one of three forms: frozen whole blood, isolated PBMCs, or DNA extracted from either of those sample types. On the study overall, not on this receptor specifically: The amount of clinical and demographic metadata varied by source and participant and was provided uncurated.

As concerns this clone: Its cognate antigen has yet to be identified. Base-call qualities are not available, and no considerably larger clone is one nucleotide away.

The CDR3 goes from the cysteine to the phenylalanine over 10 residues. Of the read, only the CDR3 DNA is kept; its 30 bases are in frame from base 1. For CDR1 and CDR2, the germline V gene (reference sequence) lists DFQATT and SNEGSKA. V is reduced by 6 bases and J by 5 bases, leaving a spacing of 7 bases between them. TCRbeta CDR3 regions were amplified from genomic DNA by means of the immunoSEQ Assay, a bias-controlled multiplex PCR. The authors processed their data as follows. The number of nucleated cells in each sample was estimated from the amplification of reference gene primers within the assay. To quantify the absolute abundance of each unique TCRbeta CDR3 rearrangement, sequence reads were collapsed and filtered. Productive Simpson clonality was computed per sample as the square root of Simpson's diversity index over productive rearrangements. TCRdb retrieved this table from immuneACCESS and kept in-frame rearrangements only. Not all clones are present; in checked studies, unresolved V genes account for under half, and no reason is known for the remainder. That table is the source of V, J and clone size, and D and trimming were worked out from the DNA. The sample data list around 430,000 clones, and more than 70% of these were observed just once. Roughly 13% of the sample is taken by the ten largest.

This sequence originates from a woman in her forties or fifties with COVID-19, enrolled during active disease. Material for sequencing was peripheral blood. Recombination connected TRBV20-1 to TRBJ2-5, with no reliable assignment of the D segment. The CDR3: CSASEETQYF. The nucleotide sequence is given as TGCAGTGCGTCCGAGGAGACCCAGTACTTC.